This T cell receptor beta chain was identified in a study of cytomegalovirus exposure and HLA in healthy donors (dated by TCRdb to 2016 to 2017). In the study overall: According to an earlier analysis of 550 to 750 of the donors, roughly 180 million T cells yielded 117 million unique TCR beta sequences and about 300 Gb of sequence data. Donor age, sex, ethnicity and CMV serostatus were compiled together with the repertoire data. In addition to the first cohort of 666 subjects, a separate validation cohort of 120 different subjects was used. The study profiled the T cell repertoires of fewer than 850 subjects by immunosequencing and related them to cytomegalovirus serostatus. A later genetic analysis took genome-wide SNP genotypes for 398 of the 666 donors and used that subset as a discovery cohort. The study aimed to test whether cataloging public T cell receptors could reveal signatures of past pathogen exposure. The study combined high-throughput TCR immunosequencing, statistical association of individual TCRs with disease status, and machine learning to predict cytomegalovirus infection status. The number of typed donors differed by locus: about 620-630 for A, B, C, DRB1 and DQB1; about 520 for DQA1; approximately 600 for DPA1; and roughly 470 for DPB1. An earlier analysis of approximately 580 of the donors used high-throughput TCR beta sequencing to judge whether each TCR beta V gene segment behaved as functional or pseudogenic. Class I and class II HLA loci were covered by the typing at four-digit resolution. Roughly 300 gigabases of sequencing data and tens of millions of unique TCR sequences made up an early release that covered approximately 650 HLA-typed donors. Rather than drawing on any new phenotypic data, the later analysis identified candidate immune exposures from TCR beta sequences and the way those sequences occurred across donors. A few DR-DQ haplotypes were handled as single units for association and clustering because linkage in the cohort was strong. A later analysis re-analyzed previously published TCR beta repertoires from approximately 670 donors and added high-resolution HLA genotyping to study TCR occurrence patterns. On average, roughly 200,000 unique TCR beta nucleotide sequences were sequenced per donor among a few hundred genotyped donors of the cohort, with about 19% of those sequences being non-productive. Every repertoire in the discovery cohort had been generated on one and the same sequencing platform. Of the 350 to 450 genotyped donors, 75% to 85% were placed in the genetic ancestry cluster associated with self-reported Caucasian donors. Overall study outcomes, separate from this receptor: HLA typing was unavailable for some donors at each locus, so association tests used only the typed subset. The only immune exposure information available for the cohort was CMV serostatus. When HLA alleles, especially DR and DQ, strongly co-occurred, attributing TCR associations to individual alleles was difficult. Compared with the approximately 700-donor mean, donors in an Asian-associated ancestry cluster had fewer N-insertions in productive TCRs, according to a later genetic analysis. The classifier was reported to diagnose cytomegalovirus status with high specificity and sensitivity in both the original cohort and the validation cohort. Most TCR sequences were observed very rarely across donors, whereas some public TCRs were present in many individuals. Most CMV-associated TCR beta chains appeared to be HLA-restricted in a later analysis, and the HLA associations seemed to be driven largely by CMV exposure. In vitro tests confirmed that a few of the cytomegalovirus-associated TCR beta chains recognize cytomegalovirus antigens. Compared with equally common non-associated chains, HLA-associated TCR beta chains in a later analysis were more clonally expanded and had lower generation probabilities. A group of highly shared sequence variants was considered likely to be a technical artifact of the sequencing pipeline. The earlier analysis of fewer than 750 of the donors excluded some 16 rarely observed V segments, including chromosome 9 orphons, because counts were too low. In the study, some 160 TCR beta chains were listed as associated with cytomegalovirus. According to a later analysis, parvovirus B19, influenza, CMV and Epstein-Barr virus appeared linked to several top co-occurrence clusters. This cohort had only TCR beta chains sequenced, and the lack of alpha or paired-chain data limited which features could be detected. Some IMGT-functional V segments, including TRBV6-2 and TRBV6-3, could not be distinguished by the 87-base-pair reads and were therefore excluded. The authors suggested that the approach could potentially be extended to other disease states and immunological phenotypes. A later analysis found that TCR association rates varied across HLA loci, with DRB1 alleles showing the most associated TCRs and HLA-C alleles the fewest. In a later analysis, about 16,000 TCR beta sequences were associated with specific HLA alleles at a false discovery rate of 0.05. Correlated functional status among segregating V segments might reflect linkage disequilibrium, but an unknown experimental factor could not be ruled out. A further reported finding was that TCR beta sequences accurately predicted the HLA-A and HLA-B alleles for most subjects in the first cohort. The presence/absence analyses assumed that sequencing depth was roughly uniform across donors, and that assumption may not be true. V-gene and J-gene trimming of TCR beta chains was associated with a missense DCLRE1C variant in a later genetic analysis, and the association was replicated in an independent cohort. Broadly in line with IMGT annotations, most TCR beta V segments showed up in productive rearrangements about 90% or about 30% of the time in an earlier analysis of about 500 of the donors.

Measured from the cysteine to the phenylalanine, the CDR3 is 16 residues long. This entry keeps only the CDR3 DNA: 48 bases, framed from base 1. Unmatched junction bases come to 9, with V trimmed by 5 bases and J by 4 bases. The germline V gene (reference sequence) yields LNHDA for CDR1 and SQIVND for CDR2. The cohort consisted of fewer than 700 healthy bone marrow donors. At the time of sampling, all cohort members were nominally healthy, though unrecorded immune exposures were likely present. The donor tested CMV seronegative, placing the donor among the 350 to 400 seronegative members of the cohort. Each donor provided a peripheral blood sample, and peripheral blood mononuclear cells were used for TCR beta sequencing. The Qiagen DNeasy Blood Extraction Kit was used to extract genomic DNA from the blood cell samples. Receptor amplification or capture employed the immunoSEQ multiplex PCR assay. The multiplex PCR relied on a mix of 60 forward primers for TCR Vbeta segments and 13 reverse primers for TCR Jbeta segments. The CDR3 region of rearranged TCR beta genes was amplified from genomic DNA with a multiplex PCR assay. The Illumina HiSeq System was used to sequence the amplified TCR beta libraries as 87-base-pair reads. Under the source paper's analysis protocol: Across the 640 or so repertoires, a later analysis counted 60 million to 90 million unique TCR beta chains, some 11 million of which were shared by at least two donors. To remove PCR and sequencing errors, raw reads were error-corrected and collapsed into unique sequences using a nearest-neighbor algorithm that merged closely related sequences. CDR3 sequences were aligned to IMGT reference sequences to assign V, D and J gene segments. Each retained sequence needed at least a six-nucleotide match to both a V gene segment and a J gene segment. A rearrangement was called productive if the CDR3 had no stop codons and remained in frame with V and J, and every other rearrangement was called non-productive. Following IMGT convention, CDR3 was defined as the stretch from the second conserved V-encoded cysteine up to the conserved J-encoded phenylalanine. In an earlier analysis of around 570 of the donors, sequences lacking an unambiguous match to a single V gene segment were excluded. An earlier analysis of fewer than 750 of the donors called V segments functional above 56.7% productive rearrangements and segregating when the between-donor standard deviation exceeded 5%. To diagnose cytomegalovirus status from the catalog of TCR beta chain sequences, a statistical classification framework was built. In a later analysis, V and J genes were assigned by comparing TCR nucleotide sequences against IMGT/GENE-DB human TR gene sequences. A later analysis assigned CDR3 sequences and most-parsimonious VDJ recombination scenarios with the TCRdist pipeline. In a later analysis, each TCR beta chain was defined by its CDR3 amino acid sequence together with its V-gene family, and reads lacking a unique V-gene family were excluded. In a later analysis, some 600 highly shared, low-generation-probability nucleotide sequences were removed to address suspected cross-contamination and a sequencing artifact. In a later analysis, a clonal expansion index was calculated for each public chain from normalized within-repertoire ranks of inferred template counts. A later analysis computed generation probabilities with a VDJ recombination model fitted to out-of-frame rearrangements, and checked the results against IGoR. A later analysis scored TCR-TCR, TCR-HLA and TCR-CMV co-occurrence with hypergeometric tests, applying a repertoire-size bias correction to TCR pairs. In a later analysis, false discovery rates were estimated by permuting HLA or CMV assignments 20 times. In a later analysis, co-occurring TCRs were grouped using DBSCAN, and TCRdist sequence similarity was added for clustering within HLA-allele-positive subsets. Co-occurrence clustering excluded repertoires with fewer than 30,000 or more than 120,000 public chains, plus five with anomalous nucleotide sharing. TCRdb retrieved this table from immuneACCESS and kept in-frame rearrangements only. Not all clones are present; in checked studies, unresolved V genes account for under half, and no reason is known for the remainder. D and trimming come from the DNA, and the V and J calls and clone size come from that table. The sample profile shows about 130,000 clones; more than 7.5% of them were found once. The top ten hold 1.8% of the sample.

This clone was seen a handful of times. No antigen is known for it. The record has no base qualities; no much larger clone is one base away. The origin of this receptor is a man aged 50 to 60 in good health and CMV-seronegative. The sequencing input was PBMCs. The receptor chain draws on TRBV19 and TRBJ1-4; 8 bases in the middle match TRBD1. The DNA is as follows: TGTGCCAGTAGTGTAGGGGGACAGGCCGTTAATGAAAAACTGTTTTTT. Translated, this gives CASSVGGQAVNEKLFF.